This T cell receptor (beta chain) was documented in a study of T-cell reconstitution after alpha-beta-depleted transplantation in children. CDR3 size: 15 residues. Germline CDR1 is DFQATT and CDR2 is SNEGSKA (reference sequence). V lost 2 bases to trimming and J lost 3 bases; unmatched junction nucleotides: 4. Unique molecular identifiers were used in preparing the TCRbeta library. TCRdb reanalysed the PCR reads using MiXCR and keeps one entry per CDR3 protein. Among hundreds of thousands of distinct CDR3 sequences listed, 15% to 20% were seen once. This specimen was PBMCs, mostly from graft donor cells, taken 360 days after TCRalphabeta/CD19-depleted stem cell transplant. The chain combines TRBV20-1 with TRBJ2-5; 12 bases fit TRBD2. This sequence originates from a male patient between 2 and 9 years old who had a stem cell transplant for acute lymphoblastic leukemia, so the T cells may come from the graft donor. CDR3 bases: TGCAGTGCTAGAATGACTAGCGGGAGTGAAGAGACCCAGTACTTC. This sequence encodes CSARMTSGSEETQYF.